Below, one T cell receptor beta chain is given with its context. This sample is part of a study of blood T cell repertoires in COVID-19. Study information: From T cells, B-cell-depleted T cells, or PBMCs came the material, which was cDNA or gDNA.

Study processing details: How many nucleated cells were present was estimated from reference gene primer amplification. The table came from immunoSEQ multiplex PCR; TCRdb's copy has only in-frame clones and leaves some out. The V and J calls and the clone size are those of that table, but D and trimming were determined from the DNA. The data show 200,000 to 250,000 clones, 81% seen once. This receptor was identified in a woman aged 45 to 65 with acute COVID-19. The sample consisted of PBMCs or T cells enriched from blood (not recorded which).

The CDR3 coding sequence is TGCGCCAGCAGCCAACGCCAGGGAAACACTGAAGCTTTCTTT. Amino acids: CASSQRQGNTEAFF. This sequence joins TRBV4-3 and TRBJ1-1; a possible D gene is TRBD1 (5 bases). Germline V gene data show CDR1 as LGHNA and CDR2 as YSLEER. CDR3 length: 14 amino acids. Trimming stripped 2 bases from V and 2 bases from J, with 9 bases between.